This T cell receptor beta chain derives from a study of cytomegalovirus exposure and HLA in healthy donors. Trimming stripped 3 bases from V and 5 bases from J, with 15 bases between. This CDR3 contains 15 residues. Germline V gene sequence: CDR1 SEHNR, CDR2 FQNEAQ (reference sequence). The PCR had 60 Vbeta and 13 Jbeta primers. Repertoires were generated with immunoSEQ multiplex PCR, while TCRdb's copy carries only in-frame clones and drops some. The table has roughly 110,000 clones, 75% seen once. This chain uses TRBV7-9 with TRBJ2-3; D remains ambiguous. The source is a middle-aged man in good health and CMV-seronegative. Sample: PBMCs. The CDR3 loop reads CASSLGLGPRDTQYF. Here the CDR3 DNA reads TGTGCCAGCAGCTTGGGCTTGGGCCCGCGAGATACGCAGTATTTT.